These 7 T cell receptor beta chains were all obtained from the same sample, sequenced in a study of T cells in Graves' hyperthyroidism and ophthalmopathy. TCR beta CDR3 regions were amplified from RNA transcripts. A set of HTBI primers served as the primers for a first-round RT-PCR of the TCR CDR3. Each CDR3 protein gets one entry after TCRdb re-called the multiplex PCR reads with MiXCR. The sample has a few hundred thousand distinct CDR3 sequences, less than 20% seen once; the top ten hold under 7.5%. The sequencing input was blood. Receptors originate from a woman under 40 with Graves' hyperthyroidism.

This clonotype has just one count. A much more abundant neighbour one base away suggests this may be a read error. This chain uses TRBV9 with TRBJ2-7, with D possibly being TRBD2 (5 bases). CDR1 is SGDLS, CDR2 YYNGEE, per germline. The CDR3 is 14 residues long. Here the CDR3 reads CASSVSGPPGERYF. The DNA of the CDR3 is TGTGCCAGCAGCGTGAGCGGCCCACCAGGCGAGCGGTACTTC.

This chain joins TRBV5-8 and TRBJ1-6; 8 bases fit TRBD1. The V gene's germline CDR1 is SGHTS and CDR2 YDEGEE. V lost 0 bases, J lost 8 bases, and 7 bases stayed unmatched. The CDR3 consists of 16 residues. CDR3 nucleotide sequence: TGTGCCAGCAGCTTGGGAGGACAGGGCAGTTATTCACCCCTCCACTTT. It yields the protein CASSLGGQGSYSPLHF.

In the case of this clonotype: A read error may explain this, as a much larger clone is one base away. The V and J genes are TRBV5-1 and TRBJ2-2; 10 positions match TRBD2. J gave up 8 bases and V 7 bases, and 11 bases lay outside the gene matches. The germline gives CDR1 SGHRS, CDR2 YFSETQ. This CDR3 region has 15 residues. The CDR3 region is CASGLETSGIGELFF. The CDR3 coding sequence is TGCGCCAGCGGCCTGGAAACTAGCGGGATTGGGGAGCTGTTTTTT.

This clonotype was picked up many times. This chain connects TRBV9 to TRBJ2-3; D may match TRBD1 or TRBD2 (5 bases each). V lost 2 bases to trimming and J lost 1 base, with 11 bases between them. The CDR3 is 15 amino acids. Per germline, CDR1 SGDLS and CDR2 YYNGEE. In DNA form, the CDR3 reads TGTGCCAGCAGCGTGGGGACGGCCGGCACAGATACGCAGTATTTT. Amino acid sequence: CASSVGTAGTDTQYF.

At least ten counts were recorded for this clonotype. The chain uses TRBV29-1 and TRBJ2-1; D may be TRBD2 (6 bases). Germline CDR1 and CDR2: SQVTM and ANQGSEA. V lost 6 bases to trimming and J lost 0 bases, with 15 bases between them. CDR3 size: 15 residues. The CDR3 coding sequence is TGCAGCGTAGACGGGAGTGCCAGCTCCTACAATGAGCAGTTCTTC. Encoded protein: CSVDGSASSYNEQFF.

This clonotype was recorded many times. This chain joins TRBV11-2 and TRBJ2-7; the match to TRBD2 covers 14 bases. Germline V gives CDR1 SGHAT, CDR2 FQNNGV. The CDR3 totals 21 residues. J gave up 0 bases and V 2 bases, and 15 bases lay outside the gene matches. As DNA, the CDR3 is TGTGCCAGCAGCTTAACCCCAGGACTAGCGGGAGGTTATGGGACCTCCTACGAGCAGTACTTC. Its translation: CASSLTPGLAGGYGTSYEQYF.

This clonotype was counted ten times or more. The gene calls are TRBV5-6 and TRBJ2-7, with 7 bases that match TRBD1. Per the germline V gene, CDR1 is SGHDT and CDR2 is YYEEEE. V lost 4 bases to trimming and J lost 3 bases; unmatched junction nucleotides: 7. The CDR3 runs to 14 residues. CDR3 nucleotides: TGTGCCAGCAGCCCTTCAGGGGGAGACTACGAGCAGTACTTC. This codes for CASSPSGGDYEQYF.